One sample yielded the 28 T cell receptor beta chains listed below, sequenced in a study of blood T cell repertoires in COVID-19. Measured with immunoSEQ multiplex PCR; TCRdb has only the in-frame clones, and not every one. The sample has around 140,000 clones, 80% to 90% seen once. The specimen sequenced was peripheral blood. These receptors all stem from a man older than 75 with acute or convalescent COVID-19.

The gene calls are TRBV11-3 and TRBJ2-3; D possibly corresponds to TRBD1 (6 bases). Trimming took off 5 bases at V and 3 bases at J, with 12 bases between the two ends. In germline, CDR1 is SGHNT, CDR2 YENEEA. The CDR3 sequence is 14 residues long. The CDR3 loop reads CASSVGADTDTQYF. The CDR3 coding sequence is TGTGCCAGCAGCGTGGGGGCCGATACAGATACGCAGTATTTT.

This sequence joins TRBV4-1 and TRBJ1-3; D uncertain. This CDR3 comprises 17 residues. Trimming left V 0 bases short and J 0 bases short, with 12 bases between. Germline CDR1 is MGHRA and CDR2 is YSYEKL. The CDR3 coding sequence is TGCGCCAGCAGCCAAGATCCGGGAGGCTTCTCTGGAAACACCATATATTTT. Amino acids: CASSQDPGGFSGNTIYF.

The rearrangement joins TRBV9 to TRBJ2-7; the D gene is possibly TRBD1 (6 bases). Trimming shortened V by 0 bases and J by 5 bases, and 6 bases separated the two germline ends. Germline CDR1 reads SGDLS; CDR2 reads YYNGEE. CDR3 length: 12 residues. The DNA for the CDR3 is TGTGCCAGCAGCGTAGAGGGGGACGAGCAGTACTTC. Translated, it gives CASSVEGDEQYF.

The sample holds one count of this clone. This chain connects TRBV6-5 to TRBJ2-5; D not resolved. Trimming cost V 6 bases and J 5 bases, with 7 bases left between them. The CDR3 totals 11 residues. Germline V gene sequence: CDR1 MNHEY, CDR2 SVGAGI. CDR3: CASRLGETQYF. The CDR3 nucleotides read TGTGCCAGCAGGCTCGGGGAGACCCAGTACTTC.

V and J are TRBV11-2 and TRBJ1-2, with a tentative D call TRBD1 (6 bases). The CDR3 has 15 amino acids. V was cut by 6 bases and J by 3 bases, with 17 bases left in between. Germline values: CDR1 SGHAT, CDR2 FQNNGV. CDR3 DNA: TGTGCCAGCAGGCCCCAGGGGCTCCCTGACTATGGCTACACCTTC. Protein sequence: CASRPQGLPDYGYTF.

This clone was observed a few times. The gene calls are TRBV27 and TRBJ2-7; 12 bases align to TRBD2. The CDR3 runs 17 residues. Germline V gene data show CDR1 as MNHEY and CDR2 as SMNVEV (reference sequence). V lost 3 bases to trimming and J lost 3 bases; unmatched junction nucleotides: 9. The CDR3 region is CASSFELAGGQYYEQYF. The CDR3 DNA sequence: TGTGCCAGCAGTTTCGAACTAGCGGGAGGCCAATACTACGAGCAGTACTTC.

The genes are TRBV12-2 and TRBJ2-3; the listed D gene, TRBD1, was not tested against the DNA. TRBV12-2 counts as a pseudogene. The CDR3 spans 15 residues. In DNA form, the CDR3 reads TGTGCAAGTCGCACAAGGACAGGGGCTAAAGATACGCAGTATTTT. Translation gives CASRTRTGAKDTQYF.

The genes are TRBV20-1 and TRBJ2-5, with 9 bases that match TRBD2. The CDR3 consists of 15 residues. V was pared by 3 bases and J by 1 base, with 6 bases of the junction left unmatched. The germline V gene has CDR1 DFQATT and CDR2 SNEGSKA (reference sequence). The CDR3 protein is CSASGSGGTQETQYF. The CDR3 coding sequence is TGCAGTGCTAGTGGGAGCGGGGGGACCCAAGAGACCCAGTACTTC.

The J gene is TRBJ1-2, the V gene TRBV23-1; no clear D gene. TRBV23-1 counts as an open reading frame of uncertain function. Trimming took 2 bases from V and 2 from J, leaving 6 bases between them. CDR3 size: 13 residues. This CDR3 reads CASSQEGNYGYTF. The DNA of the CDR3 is TGCGCCAGCAGTCAAGAGGGAAACTATGGCTACACCTTC.

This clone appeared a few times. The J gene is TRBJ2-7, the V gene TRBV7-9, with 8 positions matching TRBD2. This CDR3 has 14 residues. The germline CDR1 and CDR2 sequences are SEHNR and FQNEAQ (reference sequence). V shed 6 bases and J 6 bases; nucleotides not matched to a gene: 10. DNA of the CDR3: TGTGCCAGCAGTCCCCGGGGGGGATTAGGCGAGCAGTACTTC. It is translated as CASSPRGGLGEQYF.

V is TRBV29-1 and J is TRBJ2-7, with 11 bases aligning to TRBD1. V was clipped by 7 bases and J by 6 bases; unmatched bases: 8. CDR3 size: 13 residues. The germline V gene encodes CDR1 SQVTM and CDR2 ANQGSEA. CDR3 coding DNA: TGCAGCGCCTCGGGACAGGGGGGTCGCGAGCAGTACTTC. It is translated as CSASGQGGREQYF.

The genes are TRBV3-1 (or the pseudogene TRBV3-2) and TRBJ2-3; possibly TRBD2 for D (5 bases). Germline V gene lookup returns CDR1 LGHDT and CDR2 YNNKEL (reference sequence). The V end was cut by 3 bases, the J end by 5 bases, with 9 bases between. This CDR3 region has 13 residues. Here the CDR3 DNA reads TGTGCCAGCAGCCAGCGAGGGAGAGATACGCAGTATTTT. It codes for CASSQRGRDTQYF.

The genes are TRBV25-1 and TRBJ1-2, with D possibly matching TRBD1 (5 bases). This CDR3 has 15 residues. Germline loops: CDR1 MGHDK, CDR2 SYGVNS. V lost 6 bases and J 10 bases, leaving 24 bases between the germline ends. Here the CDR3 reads CASRDSGTPYPPYTF. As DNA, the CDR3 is TGTGCCAGCAGGGATAGCGGGACTCCCTACCCCCCCTACACCTTC.

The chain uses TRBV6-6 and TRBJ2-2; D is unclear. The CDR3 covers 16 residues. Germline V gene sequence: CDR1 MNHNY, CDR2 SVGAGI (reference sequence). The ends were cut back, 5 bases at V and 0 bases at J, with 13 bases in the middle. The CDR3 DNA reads TGTGCCAGCAGTCCCGCGGAACACTCGAACACCGGGGAGCTGTTTTTT. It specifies CASSPAEHSNTGELFF.

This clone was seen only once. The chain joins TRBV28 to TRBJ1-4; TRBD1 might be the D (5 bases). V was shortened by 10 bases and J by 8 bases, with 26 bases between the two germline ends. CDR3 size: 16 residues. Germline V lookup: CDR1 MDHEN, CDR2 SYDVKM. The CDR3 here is CATKTGTQRWNEKLFF. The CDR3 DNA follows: TGTGCCACAAAAACAGGAACCCAGCGCTGGAACGAAAAACTGTTTTTT.

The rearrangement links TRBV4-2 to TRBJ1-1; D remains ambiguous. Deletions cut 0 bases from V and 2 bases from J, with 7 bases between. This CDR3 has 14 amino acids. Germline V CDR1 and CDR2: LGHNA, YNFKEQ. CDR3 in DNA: TGTGCCAGCAGCCAAGAACGGGGAAACACTGAAGCTTTCTTT. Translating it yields CASSQERGNTEAFF.

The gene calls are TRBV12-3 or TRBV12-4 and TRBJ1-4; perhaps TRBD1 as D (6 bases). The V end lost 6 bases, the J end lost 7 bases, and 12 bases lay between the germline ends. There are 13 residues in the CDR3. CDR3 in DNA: TGTGCCAGCAGACAGGGAAGCAGTGAAAAACTGTTTTTT. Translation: CASRQGSSEKLFF.

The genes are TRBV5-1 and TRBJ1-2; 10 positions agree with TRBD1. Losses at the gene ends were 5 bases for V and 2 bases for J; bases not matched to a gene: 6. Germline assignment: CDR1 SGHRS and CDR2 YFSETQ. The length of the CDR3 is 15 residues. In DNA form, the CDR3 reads TGCGCCAGCAGTTCACAGACAGGGGGCAACTATGGCTACACCTTC. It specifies CASSSQTGGNYGYTF.

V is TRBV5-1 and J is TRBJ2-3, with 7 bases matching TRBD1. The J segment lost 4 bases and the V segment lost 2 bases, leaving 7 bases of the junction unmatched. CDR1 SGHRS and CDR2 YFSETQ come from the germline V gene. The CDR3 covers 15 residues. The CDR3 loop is CASSFTGDRADTQYF. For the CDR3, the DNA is TGCGCCAGCAGCTTCACAGGGGATCGCGCAGATACGCAGTATTTT.

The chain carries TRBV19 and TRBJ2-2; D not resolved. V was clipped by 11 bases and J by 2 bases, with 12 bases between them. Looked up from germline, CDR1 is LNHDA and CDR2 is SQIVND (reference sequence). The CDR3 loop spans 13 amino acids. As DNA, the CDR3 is TGTGCCGCCCAGAGGCATAACACCGGGGAGCTGTTTTTT. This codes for CAAQRHNTGELFF. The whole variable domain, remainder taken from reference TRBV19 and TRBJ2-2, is DGGITQSPKYLFRKEGQNVTLSCEQNLNHDAMYWYRQDPGQGLRLIYYSQIVNDFQKGDIAEGYSVSREKKESFPLTVTSAQKNPTAFYLCAAQRHNTGELFFGEGSRLTVL.

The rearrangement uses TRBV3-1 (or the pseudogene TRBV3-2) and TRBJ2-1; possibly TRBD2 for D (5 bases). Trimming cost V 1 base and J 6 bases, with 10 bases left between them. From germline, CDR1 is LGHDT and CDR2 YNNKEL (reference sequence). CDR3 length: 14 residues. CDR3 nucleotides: TGTGCCAGCAGCCAAGTGAGCGGACCCAATGAGCAGTTCTTC. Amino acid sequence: CASSQVSGPNEQFF.

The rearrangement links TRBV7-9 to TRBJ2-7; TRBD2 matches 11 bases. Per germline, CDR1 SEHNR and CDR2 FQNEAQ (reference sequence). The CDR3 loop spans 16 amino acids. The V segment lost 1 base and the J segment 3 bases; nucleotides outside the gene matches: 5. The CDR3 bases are TGTGCCAGCAGCTTAGTACTAGCGGGAGAGTTCTACGAGCAGTACTTC. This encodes CASSLVLAGEFYEQYF.

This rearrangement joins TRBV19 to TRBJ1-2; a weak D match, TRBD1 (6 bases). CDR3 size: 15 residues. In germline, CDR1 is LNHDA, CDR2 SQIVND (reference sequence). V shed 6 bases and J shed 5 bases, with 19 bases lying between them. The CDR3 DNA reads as TGTGCCAGTAGGACCCAACAGGGAATAGGATATGGCTACACCTTC. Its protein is CASRTQQGIGYGYTF. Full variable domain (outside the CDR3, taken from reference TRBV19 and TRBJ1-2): DGGITQSPKYLFRKEGQNVTLSCEQNLNHDAMYWYRQDPGQGLRLIYYSQIVNDFQKGDIAEGYSVSREKKESFPLTVTSAQKNPTAFYLCASRTQQGIGYGYTFGSGTRLTVV.

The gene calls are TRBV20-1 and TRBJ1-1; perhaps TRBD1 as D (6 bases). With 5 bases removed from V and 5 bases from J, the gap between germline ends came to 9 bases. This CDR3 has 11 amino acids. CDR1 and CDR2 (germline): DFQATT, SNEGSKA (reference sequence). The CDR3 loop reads CSAYDRTEAFF. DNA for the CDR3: TGCAGTGCTTATGACAGGACTGAAGCTTTCTTT.

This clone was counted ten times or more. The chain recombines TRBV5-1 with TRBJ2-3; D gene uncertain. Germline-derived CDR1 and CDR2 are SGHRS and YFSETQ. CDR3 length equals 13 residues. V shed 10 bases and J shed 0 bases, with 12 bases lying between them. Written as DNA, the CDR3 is TGCGCCGACGAACAGCTTAGCACAGATACGCAGTATTTT. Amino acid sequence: CADEQLSTDTQYF.

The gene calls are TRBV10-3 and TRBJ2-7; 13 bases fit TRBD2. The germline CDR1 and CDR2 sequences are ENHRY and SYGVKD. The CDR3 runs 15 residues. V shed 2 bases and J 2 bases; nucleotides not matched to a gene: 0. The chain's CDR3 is CAISETSGGAYEQYF. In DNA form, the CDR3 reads TGTGCCATCAGTGAGACTAGCGGGGGGGCCTACGAGCAGTACTTC.

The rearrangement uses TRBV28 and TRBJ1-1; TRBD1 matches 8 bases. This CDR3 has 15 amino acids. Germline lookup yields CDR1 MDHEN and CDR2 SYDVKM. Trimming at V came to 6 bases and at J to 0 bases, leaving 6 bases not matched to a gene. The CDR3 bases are TGTGCCAGCAGATCAGGACAGGGTTTGAACACTGAAGCTTTCTTT. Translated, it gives CASRSGQGLNTEAFF. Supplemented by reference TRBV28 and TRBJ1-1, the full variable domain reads DVKVTQSSRYLVKRTGEKVFLECVQDMDHENMFWYRQDPGLGLRLIYFSYDVKMKEKGDIPEGYSVSREKKERFSLILESASTNQTSMYLCASRSGQGLNTEAFFGQGTRLTVV.

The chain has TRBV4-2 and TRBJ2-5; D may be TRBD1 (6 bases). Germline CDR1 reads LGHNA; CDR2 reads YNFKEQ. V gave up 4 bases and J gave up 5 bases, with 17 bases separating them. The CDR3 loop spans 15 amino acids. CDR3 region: CASSPLGYRDETQYF. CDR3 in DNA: TGTGCCAGCAGCCCGCTGGGATACAGGGATGAGACCCAGTACTTC.